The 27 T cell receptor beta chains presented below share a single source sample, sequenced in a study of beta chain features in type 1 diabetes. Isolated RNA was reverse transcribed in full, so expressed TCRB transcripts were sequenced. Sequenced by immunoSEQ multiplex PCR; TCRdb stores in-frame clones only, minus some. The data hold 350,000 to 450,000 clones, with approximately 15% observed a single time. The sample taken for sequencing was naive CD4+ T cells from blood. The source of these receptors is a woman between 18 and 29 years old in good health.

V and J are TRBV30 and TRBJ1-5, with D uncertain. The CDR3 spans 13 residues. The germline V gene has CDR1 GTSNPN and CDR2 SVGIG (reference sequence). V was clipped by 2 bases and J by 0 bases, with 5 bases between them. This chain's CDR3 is CAWSPYSNQPQHF. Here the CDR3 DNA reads TGTGCCTGGAGTCCTTATAGCAATCAGCCCCAGCATTTT.

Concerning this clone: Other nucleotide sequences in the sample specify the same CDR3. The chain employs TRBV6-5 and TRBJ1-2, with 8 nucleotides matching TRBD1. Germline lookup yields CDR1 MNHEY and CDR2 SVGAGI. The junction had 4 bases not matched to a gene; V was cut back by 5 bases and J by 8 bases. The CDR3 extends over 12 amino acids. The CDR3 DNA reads TGTGCCAGCAGTCCGACAGGGGCCGGCTACACCTTC. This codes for CASSPTGAGYTF.

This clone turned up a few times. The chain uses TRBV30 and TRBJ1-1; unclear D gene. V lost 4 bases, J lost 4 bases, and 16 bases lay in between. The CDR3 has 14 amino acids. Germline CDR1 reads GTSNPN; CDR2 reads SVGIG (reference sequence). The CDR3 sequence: CAWTPRLAATEAFF. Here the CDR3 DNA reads TGTGCCTGGACCCCCCGGCTGGCGGCCACTGAAGCTTTCTTT.

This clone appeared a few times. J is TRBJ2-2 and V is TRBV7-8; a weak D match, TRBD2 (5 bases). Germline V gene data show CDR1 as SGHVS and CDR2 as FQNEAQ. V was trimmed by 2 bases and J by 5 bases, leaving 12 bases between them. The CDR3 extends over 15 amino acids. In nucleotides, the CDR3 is TGTGCCAGCAGCTTACCGGTGGGGAGAACCGGGGAGCTGTTTTTT. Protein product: CASSLPVGRTGELFF.

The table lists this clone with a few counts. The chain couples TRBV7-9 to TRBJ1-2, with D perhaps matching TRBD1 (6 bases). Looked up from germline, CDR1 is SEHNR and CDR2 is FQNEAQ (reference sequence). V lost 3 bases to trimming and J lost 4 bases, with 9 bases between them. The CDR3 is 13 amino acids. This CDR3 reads CASSFRGFYGYTF. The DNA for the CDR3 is TGTGCCAGCAGCTTCAGGGGATTCTATGGCTACACCTTC.

CDR3 residues: CASSPPGPLVTQYF. The CDR3 DNA reads TGTGCCAGCAGTCCCCCAGGGCCGTTGGTTACGCAGTATTTT. The V call is TRBV28, the J call TRBJ2-3; TRBD1 might be the D (5 bases). V dropped 5 bases and J dropped 8 bases, with 17 bases sitting between them. Germline V gives CDR1 MDHEN, CDR2 SYDVKM. This CDR3 has 14 residues.

CDR3 bases: TGTGCCAGCAGTTCCGGGACACCCCAAGAGACCCAGTACTTC. Its protein is CASSSGTPQETQYF. The chain recombines TRBV28 with TRBJ2-5, with a tentative D call TRBD1 (6 bases). The CDR3 is 14 residues long. CDR1 MDHEN and CDR2 SYDVKM come from the germline V gene. The V end lost 4 bases, the J end lost 1 base, and 10 bases lay between the germline ends.

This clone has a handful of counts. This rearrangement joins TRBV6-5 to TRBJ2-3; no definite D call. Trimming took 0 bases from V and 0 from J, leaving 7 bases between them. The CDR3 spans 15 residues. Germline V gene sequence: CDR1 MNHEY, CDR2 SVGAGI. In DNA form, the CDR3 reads TGTGCCAGCAGTTACTCGAGCTCTAGCACAGATACGCAGTATTTT. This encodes CASSYSSSSTDTQYF.

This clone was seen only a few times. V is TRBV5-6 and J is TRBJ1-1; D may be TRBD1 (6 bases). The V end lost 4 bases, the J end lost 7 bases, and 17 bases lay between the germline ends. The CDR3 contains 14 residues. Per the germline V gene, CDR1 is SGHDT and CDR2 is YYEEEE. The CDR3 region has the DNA TGTGCCAGCAGCCAACAGGGCCGCCGGGGTGAAGCTTTCTTT. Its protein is CASSQQGRRGEAFF.

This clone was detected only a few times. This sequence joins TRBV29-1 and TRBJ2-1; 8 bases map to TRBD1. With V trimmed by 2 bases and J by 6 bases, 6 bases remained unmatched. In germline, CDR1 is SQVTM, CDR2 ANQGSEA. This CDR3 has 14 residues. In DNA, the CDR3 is TGCAGCGTTGAAACTCAGGGGGCCCCCAATGAGCAGTTCTTC. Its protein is CSVETQGAPNEQFF.

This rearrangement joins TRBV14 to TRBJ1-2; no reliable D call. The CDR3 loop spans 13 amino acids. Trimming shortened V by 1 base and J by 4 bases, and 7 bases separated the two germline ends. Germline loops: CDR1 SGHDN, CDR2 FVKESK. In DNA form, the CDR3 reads TGTGCCAGCAGCCAAGTTCCGTTCTATGGCTACACCTTC. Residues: CASSQVPFYGYTF.

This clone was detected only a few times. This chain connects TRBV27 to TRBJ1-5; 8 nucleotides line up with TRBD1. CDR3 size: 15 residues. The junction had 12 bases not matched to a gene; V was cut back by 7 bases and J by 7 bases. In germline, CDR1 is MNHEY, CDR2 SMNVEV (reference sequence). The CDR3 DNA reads TGTGCCAGCACCCCCCACGGACAGGGTCGACAGCCCCAGCATTTT. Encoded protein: CASTPHGQGRQPQHF.

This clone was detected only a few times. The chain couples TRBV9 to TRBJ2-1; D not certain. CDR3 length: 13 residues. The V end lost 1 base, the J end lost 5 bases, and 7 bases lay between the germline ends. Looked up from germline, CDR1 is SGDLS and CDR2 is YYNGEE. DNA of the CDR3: TGTGCCAGCAGCGTAAACCCGGACAATGAGCAGTTCTTC. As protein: CASSVNPDNEQFF.

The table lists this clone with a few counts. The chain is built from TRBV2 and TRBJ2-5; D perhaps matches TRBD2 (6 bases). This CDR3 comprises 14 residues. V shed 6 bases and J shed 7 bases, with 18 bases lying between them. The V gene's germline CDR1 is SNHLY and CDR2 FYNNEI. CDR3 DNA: TGTGCCAGCAGCCCCATGGAGCGGAGGGGGACCCAGTACTTC. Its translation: CASSPMERRGTQYF.

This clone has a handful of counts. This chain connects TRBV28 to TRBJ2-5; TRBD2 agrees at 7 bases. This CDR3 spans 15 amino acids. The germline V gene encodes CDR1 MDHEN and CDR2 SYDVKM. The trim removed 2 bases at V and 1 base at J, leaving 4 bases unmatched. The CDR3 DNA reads TGTGCCAGCAGTTTACCCTCTAGCGGCCAAGAGACCCAGTACTTC. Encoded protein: CASSLPSSGQETQYF.

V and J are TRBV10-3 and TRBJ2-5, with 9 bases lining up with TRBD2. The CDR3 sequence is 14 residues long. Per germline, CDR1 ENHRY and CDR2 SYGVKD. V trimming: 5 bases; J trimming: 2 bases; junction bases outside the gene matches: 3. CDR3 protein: CAISPLAGQETQYF. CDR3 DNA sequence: TGTGCCATCAGTCCCCTAGCGGGGCAAGAGACCCAGTACTTC.

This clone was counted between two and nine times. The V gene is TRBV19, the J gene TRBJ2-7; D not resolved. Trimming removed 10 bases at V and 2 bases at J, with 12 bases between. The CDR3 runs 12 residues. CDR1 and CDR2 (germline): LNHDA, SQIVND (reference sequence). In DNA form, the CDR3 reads TGTGCCACCGTTGGGCCCACCTACGAGCAGTACTTC. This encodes CATVGPTYEQYF. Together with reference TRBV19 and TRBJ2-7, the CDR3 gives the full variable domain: DGGITQSPKYLFRKEGQNVTLSCEQNLNHDAMYWYRQDPGQGLRLIYYSQIVNDFQKGDIAEGYSVSREKKESFPLTVTSAQKNPTAFYLCATVGPTYEQYFGPGTRLTVT.

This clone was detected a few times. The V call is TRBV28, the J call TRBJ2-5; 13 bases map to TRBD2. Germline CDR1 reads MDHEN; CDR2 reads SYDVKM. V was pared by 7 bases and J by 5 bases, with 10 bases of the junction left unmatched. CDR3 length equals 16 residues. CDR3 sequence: CASTMQLAGGGETQYF. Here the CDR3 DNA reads TGTGCCAGCACCATGCAACTAGCGGGAGGGGGGGAGACCCAGTACTTC.

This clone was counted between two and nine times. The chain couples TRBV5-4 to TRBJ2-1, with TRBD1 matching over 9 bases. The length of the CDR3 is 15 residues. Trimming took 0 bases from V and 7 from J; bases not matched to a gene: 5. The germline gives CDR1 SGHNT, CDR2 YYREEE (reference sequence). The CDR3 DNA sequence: TGTGCCAGCAGCTTGGTCAACAGGGGGCGAAATGAGCAGTTCTTC. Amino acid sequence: CASSLVNRGRNEQFF. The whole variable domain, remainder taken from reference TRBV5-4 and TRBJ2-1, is ETGVTQSPTHLIKTRGQQVTLRCSSQSGHNTVSWYQQALGQGPQFIFQYYREEENGRGNFPPRFSGLQFPNYSSELNVNALELDDSALYLCASSLVNRGRNEQFFGPGTRLTVL.

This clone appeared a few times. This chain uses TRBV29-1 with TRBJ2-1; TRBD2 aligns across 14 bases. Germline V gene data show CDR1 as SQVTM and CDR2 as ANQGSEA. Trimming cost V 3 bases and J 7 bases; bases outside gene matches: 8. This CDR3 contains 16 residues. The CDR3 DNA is TGCAGCGTTGAGGATTGGGGACTAGCGGGAGATAATGAGCAGTTCTTC. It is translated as CSVEDWGLAGDNEQFF.

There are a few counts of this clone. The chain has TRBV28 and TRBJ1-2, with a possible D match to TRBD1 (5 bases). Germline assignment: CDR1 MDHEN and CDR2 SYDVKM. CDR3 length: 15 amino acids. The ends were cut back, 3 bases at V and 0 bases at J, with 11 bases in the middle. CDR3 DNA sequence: TGTGCCAGCAGTTTCCCAGACAGAGCTAACTATGGCTACACCTTC. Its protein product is CASSFPDRANYGYTF.

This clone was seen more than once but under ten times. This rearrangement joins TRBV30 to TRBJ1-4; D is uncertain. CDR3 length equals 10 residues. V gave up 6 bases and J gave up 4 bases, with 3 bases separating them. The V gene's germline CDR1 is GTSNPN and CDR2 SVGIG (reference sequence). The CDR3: CACRNEKLFF. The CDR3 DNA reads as TGTGCCTGCCGTAATGAAAAACTGTTTTTT.

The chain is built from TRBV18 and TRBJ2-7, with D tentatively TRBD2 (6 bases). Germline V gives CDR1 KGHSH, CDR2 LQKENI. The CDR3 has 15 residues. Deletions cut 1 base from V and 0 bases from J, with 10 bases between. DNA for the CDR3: TGTGCCAGCTCACCACAAGGAGGGTTCTCCTACGAGCAGTACTTC. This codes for CASSPQGGFSYEQYF.

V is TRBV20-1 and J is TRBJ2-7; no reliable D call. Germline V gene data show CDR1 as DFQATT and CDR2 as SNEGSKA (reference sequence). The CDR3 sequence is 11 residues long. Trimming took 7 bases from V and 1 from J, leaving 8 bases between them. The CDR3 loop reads CSVYVSYEQYF. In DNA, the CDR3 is TGCAGTGTGTATGTTTCCTACGAGCAGTACTTC.

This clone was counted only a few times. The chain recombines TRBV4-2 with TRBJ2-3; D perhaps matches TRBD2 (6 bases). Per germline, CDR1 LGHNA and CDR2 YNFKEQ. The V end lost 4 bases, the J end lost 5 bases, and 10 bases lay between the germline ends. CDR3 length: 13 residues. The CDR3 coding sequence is TGTGCCAGCAGCCCCTCAGCGGGAGATACGCAGTATTTT. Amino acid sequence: CASSPSAGDTQYF.

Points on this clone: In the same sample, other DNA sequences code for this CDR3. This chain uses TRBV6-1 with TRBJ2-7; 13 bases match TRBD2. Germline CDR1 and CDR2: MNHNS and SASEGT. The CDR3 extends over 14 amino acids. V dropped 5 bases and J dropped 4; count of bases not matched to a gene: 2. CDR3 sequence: CASSRTSGSYEQYF. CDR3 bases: TGTGCCAGCAGTCGGACTAGCGGGAGTTACGAGCAGTACTTC.

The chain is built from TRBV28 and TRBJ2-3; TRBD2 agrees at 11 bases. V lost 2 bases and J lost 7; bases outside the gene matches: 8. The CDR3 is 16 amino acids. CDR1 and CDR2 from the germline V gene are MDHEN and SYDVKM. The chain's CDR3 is CASSLELAGAVYTQYF. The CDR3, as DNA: TGTGCCAGCAGTTTAGAACTAGCGGGAGCTGTTTATACGCAGTATTTT.